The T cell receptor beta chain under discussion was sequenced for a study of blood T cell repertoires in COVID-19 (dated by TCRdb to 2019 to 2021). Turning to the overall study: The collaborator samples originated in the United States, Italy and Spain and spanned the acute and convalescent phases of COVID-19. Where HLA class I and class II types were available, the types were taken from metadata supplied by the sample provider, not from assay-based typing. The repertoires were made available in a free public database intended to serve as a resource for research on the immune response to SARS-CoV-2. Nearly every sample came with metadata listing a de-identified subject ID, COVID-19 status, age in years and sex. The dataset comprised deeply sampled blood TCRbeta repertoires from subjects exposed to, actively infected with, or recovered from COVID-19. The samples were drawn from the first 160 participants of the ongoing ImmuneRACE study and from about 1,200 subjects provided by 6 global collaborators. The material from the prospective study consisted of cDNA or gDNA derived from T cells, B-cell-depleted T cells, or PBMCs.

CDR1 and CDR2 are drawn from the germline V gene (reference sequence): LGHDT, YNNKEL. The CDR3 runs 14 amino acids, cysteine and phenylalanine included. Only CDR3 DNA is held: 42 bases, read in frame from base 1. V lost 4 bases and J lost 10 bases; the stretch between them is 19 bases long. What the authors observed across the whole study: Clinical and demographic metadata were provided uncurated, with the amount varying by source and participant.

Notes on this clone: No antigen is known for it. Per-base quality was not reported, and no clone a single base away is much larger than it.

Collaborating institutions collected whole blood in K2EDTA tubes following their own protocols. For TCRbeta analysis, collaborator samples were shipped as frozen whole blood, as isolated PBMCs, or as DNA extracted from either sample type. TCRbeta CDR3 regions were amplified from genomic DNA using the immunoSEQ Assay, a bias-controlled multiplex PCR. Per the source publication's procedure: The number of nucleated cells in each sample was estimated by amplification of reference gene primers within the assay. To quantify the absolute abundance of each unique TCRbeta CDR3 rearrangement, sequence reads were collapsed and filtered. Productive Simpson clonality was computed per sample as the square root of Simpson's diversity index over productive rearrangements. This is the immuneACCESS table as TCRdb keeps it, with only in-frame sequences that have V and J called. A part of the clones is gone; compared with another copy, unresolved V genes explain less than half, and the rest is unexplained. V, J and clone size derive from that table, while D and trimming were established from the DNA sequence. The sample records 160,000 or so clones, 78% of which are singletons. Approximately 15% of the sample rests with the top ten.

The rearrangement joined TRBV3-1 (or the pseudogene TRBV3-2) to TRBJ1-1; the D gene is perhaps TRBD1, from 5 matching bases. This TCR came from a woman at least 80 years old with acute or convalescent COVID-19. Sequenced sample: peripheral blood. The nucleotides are TGTGCCAGCAGCCCCGCTGCTCGGGGACTGGGAGCTTTCTTT. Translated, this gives CASSPAARGLGAFF.